These 8 T cell receptor beta chains came from one sample sequenced in a study of regulatory T cells in long-lasting Graves disease. Construction of TCR beta libraries relied on iRepertoire HTBI primers and on Arm-PCR targeting CDR3 regions. TCRdb reprocessed the multiplex PCR reads via MiXCR and lists one record per CDR3 protein. The table shows roughly 560,000 distinct CDR3 sequences, with about 11% occurring only once. Time point in this sample: newly diagnosed GD, antithyroid drugs for less than 3 months. Extracted RNA from PBMCs served as the source of the TCR library. The same data also went into a second study, on T cells in Graves' hyperthyroidism and ophthalmopathy.

The sample here was peripheral blood mononuclear cells (PBMCs), taken at new diagnosis, from a patient treated with antithyroid drugs. The source is a woman aged 30 to 39 with Graves disease.

This clonotype was counted many times. The rearrangement links TRBV12-3 or TRBV12-4 to TRBJ1-3, with TRBD1 identical over 7 bases. The CDR3 sequence is 19 residues long. J lost 4 bases, V lost 1 base, and 16 bases had no gene match. CDR3 DNA sequence: TGTGCCAGCAGTTTAGGAGGGACAGCCCTTCTGGAGCTGGGAAACACCATATATTTT. The encoded protein is CASSLGGTALLELGNTIYF.

In its sample, this clonotype was seen many times. This chain connects TRBV28 to TRBJ1-5, with a tentative D call TRBD1 (6 bases). The V and J ends lost 7 bases and 7 bases respectively, with 17 bases between them. The CDR3 consists of 14 residues. Germline loops: CDR1 MDHEN, CDR2 SYDVKM. CDR3 sequence: CASTAGGLGQPQHF. In nucleotides, the CDR3 is TGTGCCAGCACTGCGGGGGGCTTGGGGCAGCCCCAGCATTTT.

This clonotype was observed many times. The V call is TRBV25-1, the J call TRBJ2-5, with 11 bases lining up with TRBD2. CDR3 size: 17 residues. The trim removed 1 base at V and 2 bases at J, leaving 6 bases unmatched. The germline V gene has CDR1 MGHDK and CDR2 SYGVNS. The CDR3 spells CASSEFVTSGSQETQYF. In DNA form, the CDR3 reads TGTGCCAGCAGTGAATTCGTAACTAGCGGGAGTCAAGAGACCCAGTACTTC.

This clonotype has a count of ten or more. This chain uses TRBV12-3 or TRBV12-4 with TRBJ1-1; no reliable D call. The germline V and J ends were trimmed by 6 bases and 0 bases, with 8 bases remaining between them. The CDR3 runs 13 residues. CDR3 in DNA: TGTGCCAGCAGGTTGGGATTGAACACTGAAGCTTTCTTT. Translation gives CASRLGLNTEAFF.

This clonotype was found a few times. V gene TRBV19 combines with J gene TRBJ2-1; D may match TRBD1 or TRBD2 (6 bases each). Germline CDR1 and CDR2: LNHDA and SQIVND (reference sequence). Trimming left V 7 bases short and J 5 bases short, with 18 bases between. The CDR3 sequence is 15 residues long. The CDR3 DNA reads TGTGCCAGTATGGGGGGCGGGACCGGGGACAATGAGCAGTTCTTC. Protein sequence: CASMGGGTGDNEQFF.

This clonotype was found a few times. A read error is possible here, since a much larger clone lies one base away. The chain links TRBV12-5 to TRBJ1-1; 8 nucleotides agree with TRBD1. The CDR3 loop spans 14 amino acids. Germline V gene sequence: CDR1 LGHNT, CDR2 FRNRAP. The CDR3 sequence: CAGGLGQANTEAFF. Written as DNA, the CDR3 is TGTGCTGGTGGTTTGGGACAGGCTAACACTGAAGCTTTCTTT.

This clonotype has a count of ten or more. The genes are TRBV10-3 and TRBJ1-1; no reliable D call. V was pared by 5 bases and J by 7 bases, with 17 bases between. Germline V lookup: CDR1 ENHRY, CDR2 SYGVKD. The length of the CDR3 is 14 residues. CDR3 in DNA: TGTGCCATCAGTTCCTCCACTGCCCCTCTTGAAGCTTTCTTT. Amino acid sequence: CAISSSTAPLEAFF.

Ten or more counts support this clonotype. The rearrangement links TRBV28 to TRBJ2-3, with a weak D call TRBD2 (5 bases). This CDR3 has 13 amino acids. Germline assignment: CDR1 MDHEN and CDR2 SYDVKM. V lost 10 bases and J lost 1, with 12 bases in between. The CDR3 coding sequence is TGTGCCACCCGTCGGGGTGGCACAGATACGCAGTATTTT. Translated, it gives CATRRGGTDTQYF.